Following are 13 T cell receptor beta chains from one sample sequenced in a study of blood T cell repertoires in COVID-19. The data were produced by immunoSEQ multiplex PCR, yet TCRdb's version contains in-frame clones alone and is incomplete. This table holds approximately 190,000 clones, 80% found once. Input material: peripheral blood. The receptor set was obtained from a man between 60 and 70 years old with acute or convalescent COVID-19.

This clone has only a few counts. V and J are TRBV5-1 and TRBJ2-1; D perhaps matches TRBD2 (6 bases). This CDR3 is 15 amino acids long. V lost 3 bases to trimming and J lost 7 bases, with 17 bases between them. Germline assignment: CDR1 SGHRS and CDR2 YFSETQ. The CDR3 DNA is TGCGCCAGCAGCTCGGTGGGGAGCGGGTCAAATGAGCAGTTCTTC. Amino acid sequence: CASSSVGSGSNEQFF.

CDR3 in amino acids: CASSSRDIGFGTDTQYF. CDR3 DNA: TGTGCCAGTAGTAGCAGGGATATCGGGTTTGGCACAGATACGCAGTATTTT. The rearrangement joins TRBV19 to TRBJ2-3, with D maybe TRBD1 (5 bases). Trimming took off 4 bases at V and 1 base at J, with 18 bases between the two ends. CDR1 is LNHDA and CDR2 is SQIVND in the germline V gene (reference sequence). CDR3 size: 17 residues. Filled out from reference TRBV19 and TRBJ2-3, the complete variable domain reads DGGITQSPKYLFRKEGQNVTLSCEQNLNHDAMYWYRQDPGQGLRLIYYSQIVNDFQKGDIAEGYSVSREKKESFPLTVTSAQKNPTAFYLCASSSRDIGFGTDTQYFGPGTRLTVL.

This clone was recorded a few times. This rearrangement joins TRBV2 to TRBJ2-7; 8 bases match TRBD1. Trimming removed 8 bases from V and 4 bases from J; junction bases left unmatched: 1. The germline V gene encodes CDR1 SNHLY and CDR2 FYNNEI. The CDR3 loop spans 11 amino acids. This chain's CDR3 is CASGQGYEQYF. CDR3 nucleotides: TGTGCCAGCGGACAGGGATACGAGCAGTACTTC.

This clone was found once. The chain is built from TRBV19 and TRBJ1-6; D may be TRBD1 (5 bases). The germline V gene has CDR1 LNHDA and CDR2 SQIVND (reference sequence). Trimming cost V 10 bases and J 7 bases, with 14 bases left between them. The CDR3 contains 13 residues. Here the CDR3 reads CANPAGWNSPLHF. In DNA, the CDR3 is TGTGCCAACCCGGCAGGGTGGAATTCACCCCTCCACTTT. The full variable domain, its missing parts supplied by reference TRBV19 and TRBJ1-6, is DGGITQSPKYLFRKEGQNVTLSCEQNLNHDAMYWYRQDPGQGLRLIYYSQIVNDFQKGDIAEGYSVSREKKESFPLTVTSAQKNPTAFYLCANPAGWNSPLHFGNGTRLTVT.

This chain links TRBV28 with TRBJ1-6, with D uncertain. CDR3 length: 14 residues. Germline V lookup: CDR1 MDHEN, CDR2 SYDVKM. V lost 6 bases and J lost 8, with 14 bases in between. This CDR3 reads CASRLSLGDSPLHF. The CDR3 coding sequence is TGTGCCAGCAGGCTCTCGCTAGGTGATTCACCCCTCCACTTT.

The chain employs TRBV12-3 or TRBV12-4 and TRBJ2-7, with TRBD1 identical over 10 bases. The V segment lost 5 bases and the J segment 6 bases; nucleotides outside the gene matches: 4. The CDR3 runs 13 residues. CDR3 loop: CASSRQGAGEQYF. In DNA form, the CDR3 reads TGTGCCAGCAGTCGACAGGGGGCAGGCGAGCAGTACTTC.

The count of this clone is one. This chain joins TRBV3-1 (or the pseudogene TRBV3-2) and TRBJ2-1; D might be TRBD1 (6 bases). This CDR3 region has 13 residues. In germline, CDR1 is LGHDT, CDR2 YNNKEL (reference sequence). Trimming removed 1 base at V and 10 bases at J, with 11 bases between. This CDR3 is CASSQVLGTEQFF. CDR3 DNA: TGTGCCAGCAGCCAAGTACTAGGGACAGAGCAGTTCTTC.

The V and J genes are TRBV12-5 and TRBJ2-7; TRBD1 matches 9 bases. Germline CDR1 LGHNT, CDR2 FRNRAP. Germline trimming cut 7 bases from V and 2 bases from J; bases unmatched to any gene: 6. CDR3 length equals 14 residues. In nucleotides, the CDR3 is TGTGCTAGTGCTAGGGACAGGGCCACCTACGAGCAGTACTTC. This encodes CASARDRATYEQYF.

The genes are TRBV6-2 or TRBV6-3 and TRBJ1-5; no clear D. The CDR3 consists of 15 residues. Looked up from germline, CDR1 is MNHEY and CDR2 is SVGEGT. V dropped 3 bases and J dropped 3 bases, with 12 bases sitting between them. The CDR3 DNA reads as TGTGCCAGCAGTTATCTCGGAGGACTCAATCAGCCCCAGCATTTT. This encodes CASSYLGGLNQPQHF.

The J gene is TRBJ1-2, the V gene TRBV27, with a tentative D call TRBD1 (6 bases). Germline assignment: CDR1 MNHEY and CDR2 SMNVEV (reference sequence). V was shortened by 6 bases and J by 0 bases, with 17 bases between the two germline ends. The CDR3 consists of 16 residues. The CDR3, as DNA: TGTGCCAGCAGCATTTTCGGGGGGCCCACTAACTATGGCTACACCTTC. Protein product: CASSIFGGPTNYGYTF.

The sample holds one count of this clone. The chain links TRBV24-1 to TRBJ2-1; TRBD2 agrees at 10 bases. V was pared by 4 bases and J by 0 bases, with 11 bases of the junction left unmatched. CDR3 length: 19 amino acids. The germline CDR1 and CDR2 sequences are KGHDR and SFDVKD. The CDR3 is CATSDRRLAGQSSYNEQFF. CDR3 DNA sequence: TGTGCCACCAGTGACAGGCGACTAGCGGGCCAAAGCTCCTACAATGAGCAGTTCTTC.

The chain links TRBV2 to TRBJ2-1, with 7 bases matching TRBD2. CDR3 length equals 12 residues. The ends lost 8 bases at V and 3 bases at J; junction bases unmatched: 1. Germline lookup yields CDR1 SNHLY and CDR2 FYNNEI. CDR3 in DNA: TGTGCCAGCCGGGACTACTACAATGAGCAGTTCTTC. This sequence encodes CASRDYYNEQFF. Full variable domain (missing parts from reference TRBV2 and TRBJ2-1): EPEVTQTPSHQVTQMGQEVILRCVPISNHLYFYWYRQILGQKVEFLVSFYNNEISEKSEIFDDQFSVERPDGSNFTLKIRSTKLEDSAMYFCASRDYYNEQFFGPGTRLTVL.

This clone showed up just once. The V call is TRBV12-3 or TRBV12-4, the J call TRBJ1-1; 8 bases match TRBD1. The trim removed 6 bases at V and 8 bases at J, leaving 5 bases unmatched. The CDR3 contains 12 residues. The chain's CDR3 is CASSKGTGEAFF. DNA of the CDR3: TGTGCCAGCAGCAAAGGGACAGGCGAAGCTTTCTTT.